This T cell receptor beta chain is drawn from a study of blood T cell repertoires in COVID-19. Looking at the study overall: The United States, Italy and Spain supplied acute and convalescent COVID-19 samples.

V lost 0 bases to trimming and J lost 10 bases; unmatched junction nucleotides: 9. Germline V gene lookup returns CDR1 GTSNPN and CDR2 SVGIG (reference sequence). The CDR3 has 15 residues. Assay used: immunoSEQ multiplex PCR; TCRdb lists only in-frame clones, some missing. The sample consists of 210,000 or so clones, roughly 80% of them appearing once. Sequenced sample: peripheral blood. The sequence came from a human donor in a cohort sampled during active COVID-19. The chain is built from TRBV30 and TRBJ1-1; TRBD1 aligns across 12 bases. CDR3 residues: CAWSVKGTGGPRAFF. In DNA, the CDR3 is TGTGCCTGGAGTGTAAAGGGGACAGGGGGCCCGCGAGCTTTCTTT.